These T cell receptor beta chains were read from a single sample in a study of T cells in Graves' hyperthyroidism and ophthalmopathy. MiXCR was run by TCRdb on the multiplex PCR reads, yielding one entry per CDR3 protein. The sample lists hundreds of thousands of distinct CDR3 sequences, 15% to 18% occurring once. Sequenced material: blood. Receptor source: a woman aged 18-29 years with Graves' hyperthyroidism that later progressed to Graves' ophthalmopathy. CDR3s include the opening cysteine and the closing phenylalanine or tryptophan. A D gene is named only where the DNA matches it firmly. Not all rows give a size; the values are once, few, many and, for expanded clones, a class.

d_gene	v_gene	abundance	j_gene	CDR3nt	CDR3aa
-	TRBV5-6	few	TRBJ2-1	TGTGCCAGCACCGGGCACCCACCCTACAATGAGCAGTTCTTC	CASTGHPPYNEQFF
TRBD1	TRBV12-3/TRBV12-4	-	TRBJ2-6	TGTGCCACCGACGGACAGGGAGGCCCTGGGGCCAACGTCCTGACTTTC	CATDGQGGPGANVLTF
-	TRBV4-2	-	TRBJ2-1	TGTGCCACCAAGAACTTCATCAATGAGCAGTTCTTC	CATKNFINEQFF
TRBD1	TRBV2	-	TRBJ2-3	TGTGCCAGCAGTCGGACAGGGGGGTACACAGGTACGCAGTATTTT	CASSRTGGYTGTQYF
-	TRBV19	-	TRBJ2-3	TGTGCCAGTAGTATGGAGGGGCCGAGAGATACGCAGTATTTT	CASSMEGPRDTQYF
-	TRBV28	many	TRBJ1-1	TGTGCCAGCAGGGCGAACACTGAAGCTTTCTTT	CASRANTEAFF
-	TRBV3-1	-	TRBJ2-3	TGTGCCAGCAGCCAAGAAGGGACGTATGTTGCAGATACGCAGTATTTT	CASSQEGTYVADTQYF
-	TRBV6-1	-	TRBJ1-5	TGTGCCAGCGCATCGAAGGCGGGGAATCAGCCCCAGCATTTT	CASASKAGNQPQHF
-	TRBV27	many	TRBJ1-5	TGTGCCAGCAGTCCACAGGGTTATCAGCCCCAGCATTTT	CASSPQGYQPQHF
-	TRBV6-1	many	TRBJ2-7	TGTGCCAGCAGTGAACGGGGCTTTTCCCAGGGGCAGTACTTC	CASSERGFSQGQYF
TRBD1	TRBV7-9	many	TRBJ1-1	TGTGCCAGCAGCTTAGGGGGCAGGGGGCTGAACACTGAAGCTTTCTTT	CASSLGGRGLNTEAFF
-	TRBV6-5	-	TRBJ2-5	TGTGCCACCAGTTCCGAAACACCGGGACCCAGACACTTC	CATSSETPGPRHF
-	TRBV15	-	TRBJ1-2	TGTGCCACCAGCAACCCGTGGGAGGGCAGAGGGTATGGCTACACCTTC	CATSNPWEGRGYGYTF
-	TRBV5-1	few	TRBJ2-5	TGCGCCAGCAGCAGGGGAGTTAGGGAGACCCAGTACTTC	CASSRGVRETQYF
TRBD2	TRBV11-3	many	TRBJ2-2	TGTGCCAGCAGCTTAGAAGGAAGAGGGACTAGCGGCACCGGGGAGCTGTTTTTT	CASSLEGRGTSGTGELFF
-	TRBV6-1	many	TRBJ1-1	TGTGCCAGCAGTTACCGGTCTTTCGGCACTGAAGCTTTCTTT	CASSYRSFGTEAFF
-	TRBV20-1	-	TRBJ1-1	TGCAGTGCTAGAAAAGGGGGGGACACTGAAGCTTTCTTT	CSARKGGDTEAFF
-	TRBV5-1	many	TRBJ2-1	TGCGCCAGCAGCTGGCGCCGGCAGGTCTACAATGAGCAGTTCTTC	CASSWRRQVYNEQFF
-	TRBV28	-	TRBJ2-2	TGTGCCGGCAGTTTAGACCTAGAAACCGGGGGGCTGTTTTTT	CAGSLDLETGGLFF
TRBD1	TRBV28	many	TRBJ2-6	TGTGCCAGCGGGACAGGGGGCGCGAACGGGGCCAACGTCCTGACTTTC	CASGTGGANGANVLTF
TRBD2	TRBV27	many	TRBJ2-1	TGTGCCAGCAGTTTAAAAGGACTAGCGTCCTACAATGAGCAGTTCTTC	CASSLKGLASYNEQFF
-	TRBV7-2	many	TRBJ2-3	TGTGCCAGCAGCCCAATCCCAGATACGCAGTATTTT	CASSPIPDTQYF
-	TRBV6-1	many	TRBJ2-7	TGTGCCAGCAGTCCCCTGGGTAGTGACTACGAGCAGTACTTC	CASSPLGSDYEQYF
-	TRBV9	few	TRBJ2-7	TGTGCCAGCAGCCCAGGACTGGTTCTTTATGAGCAGTACTTC	CASSPGLVLYEQYF
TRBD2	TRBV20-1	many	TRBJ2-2	TGCAGTGCTAGTAGGGCTAGCGGGGCGAACACCGGGGAGCTGTTTTTT	CSASRASGANTGELFF
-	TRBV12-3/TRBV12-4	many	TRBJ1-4	TGTGCCAGCAGTTTAGTTGACCGGAGGAGTGAAAAACTGTTTTTT	CASSLVDRRSEKLFF
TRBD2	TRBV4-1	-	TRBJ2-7	TGCGCCAGCAGCCAAGTATTAAACTTGAGGGGACTAAGATTCTACGAGCAGTACTTC	CASSQVLNLRGLRFYEQYF
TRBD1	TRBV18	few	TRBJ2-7	TGTGCCAGCTCATCTACCGCAGGGGGCGAGCAGTACTTC	CASSSTAGGEQYF
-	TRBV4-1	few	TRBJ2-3	TGCGCCAGCAGCCAAAGGGCAATTGGGGGCACAGATACGCAGTATTTT	CASSQRAIGGTDTQYF
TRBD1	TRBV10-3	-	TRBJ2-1	TGTGCCATCAGGAACACAGGGGATGGTGAGCAGTTCTTC	CAIRNTGDGEQFF
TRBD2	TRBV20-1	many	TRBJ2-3	TGCAGTGCTAGTTCCCTAGCGGGAGACAAAGATACGCAGTATTTT	CSASSLAGDKDTQYF
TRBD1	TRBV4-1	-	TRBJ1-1	TGCGCCAGCAGCCAAGCAGACAGGGGCACTGAAGCTTTCTTT	CASSQADRGTEAFF
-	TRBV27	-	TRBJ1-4	TGTGCCAGCAGTTTAAAAGGGCAGCCAGCTAATGAAAAACTGTTTTTT	CASSLKGQPANEKLFF
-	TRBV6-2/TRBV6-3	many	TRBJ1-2	TGTGCCAGCAGTTACTCCCCAGGGGAAAGAGGCTACACCTTC	CASSYSPGERGYTF
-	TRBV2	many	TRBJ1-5	TGTGCCAGCAGTGTTCAGGGGCAGTCCAATCAGCCCCAGCATTTT	CASSVQGQSNQPQHF
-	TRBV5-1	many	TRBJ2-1	TGCGCCATCACGGGTTACAATGAGCAGTTCTTC	CAITGYNEQFF